The following is a T cell receptor beta chain sequence with its context. Generated by immunoSEQ multiplex PCR, the TCRdb table keeps only in-frame clones and is missing some. The sample has about 320,000 clones; around 92% are singletons. The CDR3 spans 14 residues. Trimming pared 2 bases from V and 4 bases from J, leaving 11 bases between. Germline-derived CDR1 and CDR2 are MNHEY and SVGEGT. The data are from a study of blood T cell repertoires in COVID-19. Sequenced sample: peripheral blood. The clonotype was recovered from a young man who had recovered from COVID-19. The V and J genes are TRBV6-2 or TRBV6-3 and TRBJ1-1; a possible D gene is TRBD1 (5 bases). CDR3: CASSYGAGFTEAFF. In DNA, the CDR3 is TGTGCCAGCAGTTACGGGGCCGGTTTCACTGAAGCTTTCTTT.